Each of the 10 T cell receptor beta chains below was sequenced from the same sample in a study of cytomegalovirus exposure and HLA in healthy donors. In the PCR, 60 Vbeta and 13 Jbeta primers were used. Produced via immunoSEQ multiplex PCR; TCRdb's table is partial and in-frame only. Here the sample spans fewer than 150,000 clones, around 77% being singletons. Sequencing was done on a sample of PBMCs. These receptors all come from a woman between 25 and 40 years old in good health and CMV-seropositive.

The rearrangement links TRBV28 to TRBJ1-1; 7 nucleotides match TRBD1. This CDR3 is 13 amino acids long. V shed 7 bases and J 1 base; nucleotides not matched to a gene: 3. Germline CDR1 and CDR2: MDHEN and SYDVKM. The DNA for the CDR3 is TGTGCCAGCACAGGGACAGCGAACACTGAAGCTTTCTTT. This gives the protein CASTGTANTEAFF.

The CDR3: CASSQLLGQIYEQYF. The CDR3 DNA is TGTGCCAGCAGCCAACTGTTAGGACAGATCTACGAGCAGTACTTC. V is TRBV14 and J is TRBJ2-7; possible D gene TRBD1, 6 bases. The V end was cut by 2 bases, the J end by 3 bases, with 14 bases between. CDR3 length: 15 amino acids. Germline CDR1 and CDR2: SGHDN and FVKESK. Together with reference TRBV14 and TRBJ2-7, the CDR3 gives the full variable domain: EAGVTQFPSHSVIEKGQTVTLRCDPISGHDNLYWYRRVMGKEIKFLLHFVKESKQDESGMPNNRFLAERTGGTYSTLKVQPAELEDSGVYFCASSQLLGQIYEQYFGPGTRLTVT.

In nucleotides, the CDR3 is TGTGCCACCAGCAGAGAATGGGAGCCGTACAATGAGCAGTTCTTC. It codes for CATSREWEPYNEQFF. The chain links TRBV15 to TRBJ2-1; weak D call: TRBD2 (5 bases). The CDR3 extends over 15 amino acids. The germline V and J ends were trimmed by 0 bases and 4 bases, with 10 bases remaining between them. Germline V gene lookup returns CDR1 LNHNV and CDR2 YYDKDF (reference sequence).

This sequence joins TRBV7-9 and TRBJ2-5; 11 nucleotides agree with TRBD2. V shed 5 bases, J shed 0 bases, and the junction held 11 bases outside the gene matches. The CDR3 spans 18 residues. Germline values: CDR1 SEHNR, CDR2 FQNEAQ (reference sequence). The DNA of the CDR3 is TGTGCCAGCAGCGACTTACCGACACTAGCGGGGGACCAAGAGACCCAGTACTTC. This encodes CASSDLPTLAGDQETQYF.

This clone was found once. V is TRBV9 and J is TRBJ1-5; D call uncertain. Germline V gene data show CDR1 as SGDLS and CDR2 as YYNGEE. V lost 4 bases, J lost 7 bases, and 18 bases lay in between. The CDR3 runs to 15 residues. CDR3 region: CASSQLGGEGQPQHF. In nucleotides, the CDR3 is TGTGCCAGCAGCCAACTCGGTGGAGAAGGACAGCCCCAGCATTTT.

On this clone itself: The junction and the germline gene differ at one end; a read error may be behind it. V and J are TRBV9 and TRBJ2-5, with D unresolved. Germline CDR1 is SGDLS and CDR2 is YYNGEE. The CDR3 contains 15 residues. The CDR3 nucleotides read TGTGCCAGCAGCGATTTAGAGTGGGCCCAAAAGACCCAGTACTTC. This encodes CASSDLEWAQKTQYF.

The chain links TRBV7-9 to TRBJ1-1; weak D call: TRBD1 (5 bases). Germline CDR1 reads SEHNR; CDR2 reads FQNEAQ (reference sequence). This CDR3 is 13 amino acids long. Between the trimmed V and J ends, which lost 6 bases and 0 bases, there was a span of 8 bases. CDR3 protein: CASRATVNTEAFF. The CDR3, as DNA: TGTGCCAGCAGGGCGACAGTGAACACTGAAGCTTTCTTT.

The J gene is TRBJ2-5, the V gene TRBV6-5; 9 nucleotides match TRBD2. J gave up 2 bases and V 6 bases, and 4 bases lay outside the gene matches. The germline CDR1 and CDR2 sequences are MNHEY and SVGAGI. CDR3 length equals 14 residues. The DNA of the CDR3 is TGTGCCAGCAGCTGGACTAGCGTACAAGAGACCCAGTACTTC. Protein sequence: CASSWTSVQETQYF.

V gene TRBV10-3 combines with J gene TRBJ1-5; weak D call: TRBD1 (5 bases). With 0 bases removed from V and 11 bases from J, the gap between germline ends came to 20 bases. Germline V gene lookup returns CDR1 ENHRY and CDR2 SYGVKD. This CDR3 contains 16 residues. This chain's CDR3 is CAISESNRDPGGAQHF. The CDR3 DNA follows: TGTGCCATCAGTGAGTCGAATCGTGACCCCGGGGGGGCCCAGCATTTT.

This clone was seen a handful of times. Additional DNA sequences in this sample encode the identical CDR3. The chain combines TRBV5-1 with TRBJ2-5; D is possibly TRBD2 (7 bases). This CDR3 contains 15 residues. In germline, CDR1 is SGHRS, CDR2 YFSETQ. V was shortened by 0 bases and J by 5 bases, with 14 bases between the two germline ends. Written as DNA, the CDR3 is TGCGCCAGCAGCTTGGCCTCGGGGGGCGCCGAGACCCAGTACTTC. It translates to CASSLASGGAETQYF.